The clone carrying this TCR beta chain has more than one count but fewer than ten. Its matching antigen is unknown. Sequencing was performed with immunoSEQ multiplex PCR; in TCRdb, only in-frame clones are kept and a portion is missing. The table lists some 84,000 clones, 75% to 90% of them singletons, with about an eighth in the top ten. Second-dose recipients at about 4 or about 12 weeks were treated as one pooled group. The sample belongs to a study of T cell responses to AZD1222 COVID-19 vaccine. Notes on the study in general: Clonal diversity was possibly underestimated, and the donors were mostly white British, with more females. Two AZD1222 administrations were followed by greater Spike-specific TCR breadth and depth.

The CDR3 has 15 amino acids. Losses at the gene ends were 1 base for V and 7 bases for J; bases not matched to a gene: 4. Germline lookup yields CDR1 LGHNA and CDR2 YSLEER. The TCR originated in an adult who received the AZD1222 COVID-19 vaccine. This chain connects TRBV4-3 to TRBJ1-6; 7 nucleotides agree with TRBD1. The source material was peripheral blood, sampled 28 days after the second AZD1222 dose. CDR3 sequence (DNA): TGCGCCAGCAGCCAAGCCGGGACAGAGAATTCACCCCTCCACTTT. Amino acid sequence: CASSQAGTENSPLHF.